The rows below give T cell receptor beta chains drawn from one sample of a study of response to subunit inactivated influenza vaccine. In TCRdb, the RT-PCR reads were re-called with MiXCR into one record per CDR3 protein. The sample has hundreds of thousands of distinct CDR3 sequences, about 10% seen once. These data are also associated with another study on T cells expressing NK-cell markers.

The source was PBMCs from blood, collected on the day of vaccination. Receptor source: a man in his fifties who received an inactivated influenza vaccine. The CDR3 runs from the conserved cysteine through the conserved F or W. Each record gives: V gene, J gene, clone size, D gene, CDR3 DNA, CDR3 protein. The D gene is left open where the match is weak. Clone size, where shown, is once, few, many, or a class for clones that have expanded.

TRBV7-2	TRBJ2-2	.	TRBD2	TGTGCCAGCAGCCCCCCTTCGGGGGGAAAAACCGGGGAGCTGTTTTTT	CASSPPSGGKTGELFF
TRBV12-3/TRBV12-4	TRBJ1-2	.	.	TGTGCCAGCAGTTCAGCCTCAGAGGTCGGCTATGGCTACACCTTC	CASSSASEVGYGYTF
TRBV20-1	TRBJ2-2	.	.	TGCAGTGCTAGAGGACAGGCGAACACCGGGGAGCTGTTTTTT	CSARGQANTGELFF
TRBV15	TRBJ2-7	.	.	TGTGCCACCAGCAGAGTTGGGGGTTACTACGAGCAGTACTTC	CATSRVGGYYEQYF
TRBV20-1	TRBJ2-5	many	TRBD2	TGCAGTGCTAGAGGAGCGGGAGACGAGACCCAGTACTTC	CSARGAGDETQYF
TRBV20-1	TRBJ2-1	few	.	TGCAGTGCACACCGAGCGGGTTACAATGAGCAGTTCTTC	CSAHRAGYNEQFF
TRBV28	TRBJ1-4	few	.	TGTGCCAGCAGTGGATTAATCGGAGAAAAACTGTTTTTT	CASSGLIGEKLFF
TRBV7-9	TRBJ1-1	few	.	TGTGCCAGCAGCCACCCCGGGGCGAGTCTTAAGAACACTGAAGCTTTCTTT	CASSHPGASLKNTEAFF
TRBV9	TRBJ1-6	few	.	TGTGCCAGCAGCGTCGCAGGGGATAATTCACCCCTCCACTTT	CASSVAGDNSPLHF
TRBV3-1	TRBJ1-1	few	TRBD1	TGTGCCAGCAGCTACCAAGGGACAGTCCGCATGAACACTGAAGCTTTCTTT	CASSYQGTVRMNTEAFF
TRBV6-5	TRBJ2-3	few	.	TGTGCCAGCAGTCCTACTCGGGGGGCAGGGAATACGCAGTATTTT	CASSPTRGAGNTQYF
TRBV6-2/TRBV6-3	TRBJ2-1	.	.	TGTGCCAGCAGTTATGGTGGCTCTGAGCAGTTCTTC	CASSYGGSEQFF
TRBV2	TRBJ2-1	few	.	TGTGCCAGCAGTGAAGAAAGGGGGTACGGTGAGCAGTTCTTC	CASSEERGYGEQFF
TRBV7-9	TRBJ1-1	.	TRBD1	TGTGCCAGCACCCCAGGGGGCCGTACTGAAGCTTTCTTT	CASTPGGRTEAFF
TRBV28	TRBJ2-7	few	.	TGTGCCAGCAGTTTATCGACCCGAACCTACGAGCAGTACTTC	CASSLSTRTYEQYF
TRBV28	TRBJ2-6	.	TRBD1	TGTGCCAGCAGTTTAACAGGGGGGACACACTCTGGGGCCAACGTCCTGACTTTC	CASSLTGGTHSGANVLTF
TRBV7-8	TRBJ2-5	few	TRBD1	TGTGCCAGCAGCTCAAACAGGGGGCAGATAAAGACCCAGTACTTC	CASSSNRGQIKTQYF
TRBV28	TRBJ2-7	few	TRBD2	TGTGCCAGCACCGGGCGGACTAGCGGGAGGGTGTACGAGCAGTACTTC	CASTGRTSGRVYEQYF
TRBV7-2	TRBJ2-7	few	TRBD1	TGTGCCAGCAGCCCTTGGACAGGAAGAACCTACGAGCAGTACTTC	CASSPWTGRTYEQYF
TRBV5-1	TRBJ1-6	many	TRBD1	TGCGCCAGCAGCTTGGACAGGGGAACTAATTCACCCCTCCACTTT	CASSLDRGTNSPLHF
TRBV10-3	TRBJ2-7	few	TRBD2	TGTGCCACCAGTGGACTAGCGACCTCCTACGAGCAGTACTTC	CATSGLATSYEQYF
TRBV20-1	TRBJ2-3	.	.	TGCAGTGCTAGAGTGGCGGGAATAACCACGAACACAGATACGCAGTGTTTT	CSARVAGITTNTDTQCF
TRBV7-9	TRBJ1-4	.	.	TGTGCCAGCAGCTTATTCGAAGGAGAAAAACTGTTTTTT	CASSLFEGEKLFF
TRBV12-3/TRBV12-4	TRBJ2-3	many	TRBD2	TGTGCCAGCAGTTTGACTAGCGGCTTCACAGATACGCAGTATTTT	CASSLTSGFTDTQYF
TRBV10-3	TRBJ2-2	.	TRBD1	TGTGCCATCAGTGTGGCGGGACAGGGCCCCGGGGAGCTGTTTTTT	CAISVAGQGPGELFF
TRBV3-1	TRBJ2-3	many	.	TGTGCCAGCAGCCTGGCTATCACGGTAGATACGCAGTATTTT	CASSLAITVDTQYF
TRBV7-9	TRBJ2-5	.	TRBD2	TGTGCCAGCAGCCCCGGACTAGCGGGAACCCTTCTAGAGACCCAGTACTTC	CASSPGLAGTLLETQYF
TRBV7-9	TRBJ2-5	.	.	TGTGCCAGCAGCCCGACAGACCTTAGACAAGAGACCCAGTACTTC	CASSPTDLRQETQYF
TRBV6-5	TRBJ2-1	many	TRBD2	TGTGCCAGCAGCTACTCTAGCGGGAGGGAGCAGTTCTTC	CASSYSSGREQFF
TRBV6-2/TRBV6-3	TRBJ2-7	few	.	TGTGCCAGCAGTTACTATGGAGTTACCTACGAGCAGTACTTC	CASSYYGVTYEQYF
TRBV7-9	TRBJ2-2	few	.	TGTGCCAGCAGCCAACAGACGAACACCGGGGAGCTGTTTTTT	CASSQQTNTGELFF
TRBV13	TRBJ2-7	few	TRBD2	TGTGCCAGCAGCTTAGGACTAGCGGGAGACGGCCCCTACGAGCAGTACTTC	CASSLGLAGDGPYEQYF
TRBV29-1	TRBJ2-3	.	.	TGCAGCGTTGAAGCTCGGACGTTTAGTCCAGATACGCAGTATTTT	CSVEARTFSPDTQYF
TRBV4-2	TRBJ2-7	few	.	TGTGCCAGCAGCCATGACGGGGATACCTACGAGCAGTACTTC	CASSHDGDTYEQYF
TRBV2	TRBJ2-5	once	.	TGTGCCAGCTGTGGGGGGCAAGGAACTCAAGAGACCCAGTACTTC	CASCGGQGTQETQYF
TRBV12-3/TRBV12-4	TRBJ2-3	few	TRBD2	TGTGCCAGCAGTTTAACGGGGGGACTATTTAGCACAGATACGCAGTATTTT	CASSLTGGLFSTDTQYF
TRBV7-2	TRBJ2-7	few	.	TGTGCCAGCCGGGAGCCAAGCTCCTACGAGCAGTACTTC	CASREPSSYEQYF
TRBV5-1	TRBJ2-2	many	TRBD2	TGCGCCAGCAGCTTGGAACCTAGCGGGACGAACACCGGGGAGCTGTTTTTT	CASSLEPSGTNTGELFF
TRBV20-1	TRBJ1-5	.	.	TGCAGTGCTAGAGAGACAGGTAATCAGCCCCAGCATTTT	CSARETGNQPQHF
TRBV7-2	TRBJ2-7	few	TRBD2	TGTGCCAGCAGCTTAACGACTAGCGGGAGGGGCGAGCAGTACTTC	CASSLTTSGRGEQYF
TRBV10-3	TRBJ1-5	.	.	TGTGCCATCAGTGGACAGGAGAATCAGCCCCAGCATTTT	CAISGQENQPQHF
TRBV27	TRBJ2-7	.	.	TGTGCCAGCAGGTGGGCCAGCTCCTACGAGCAGTACTTC	CASRWASSYEQYF
TRBV30	TRBJ2-6	many	.	TGTGCCTGGAGTACCCTCTACAGGACGACCTCTGGGGCCAACGTCCTGACTTTC	CAWSTLYRTTSGANVLTF
TRBV12-3/TRBV12-4	TRBJ2-3	many	.	TGTGCCATCACCAGGGGTGGGGCAGATACGCAGTATTTT	CAITRGGADTQYF
TRBV6-4	TRBJ1-5	many	.	TGTGCCAGCAGTGACCCCTTATACAGGGCGCACAATCAGCCCCAGCATTTT	CASSDPLYRAHNQPQHF
TRBV20-1	TRBJ2-1	few	.	TGCAGTGCTAGAGATCGGTCCTCCCCGGGTTCCTACAATGAGCAGTTCTTC	CSARDRSSPGSYNEQFF
TRBV5-6	TRBJ1-5	few	.	TGTGCCAGCAGCTTGGCCGGATTAGATCAGCCCCAGCATTTT	CASSLAGLDQPQHF
TRBV28	TRBJ1-2	few	.	TGTGCCAGCACGGTCGGGTCTTTGGGCTACACCTTC	CASTVGSLGYTF
TRBV3-1	TRBJ2-6	few	.	TGTGCCAGCAGCCAGTCCATTGGCTCTGGGGCCAACGTCCTGACTTTC	CASSQSIGSGANVLTF
TRBV24-1	TRBJ1-5	.	.	TGTGCCACCAGTGATCGGCAGGGAGGACAGCCCCAGCATTTT	CATSDRQGGQPQHF
TRBV12-3/TRBV12-4	TRBJ2-2	few	.	TGTGCCAGCAGCCCACATCGGGAGACCGGGGAGCTGTTTTTT	CASSPHRETGELFF
TRBV12-3/TRBV12-4	TRBJ1-2	.	.	TGTGCCAGTACCCCGGAGGAGGGTACCTATGGCTACACCTTC	CASTPEEGTYGYTF
TRBV6-5	TRBJ2-6	.	TRBD1	TGTGCCAGCAGGGGACAGGGTTTTTTTCTTTTGTCTGGAAACTCTGGGGCCAACGTCCTGACTTTC	CASRGQGFFLLSGNSGANVLTF
TRBV12-3/TRBV12-4	TRBJ2-1	few	.	TGTGCCAGCAGCACCCTGGGGCGGGGCCGGAACTTCTTC	CASSTLGRGRNFF
TRBV12-3/TRBV12-4	TRBJ2-1	.	TRBD1	TGTGCCAGCAGACCCCGGGACAGGCCGCGAGATGAGCAGTTCTTC	CASRPRDRPRDEQFF
TRBV28	TRBJ1-5	few	.	TGTGCCAGCCTTTGGGGGGTGGGAGGGCAGCCCCAGCATTTT	CASLWGVGGQPQHF
TRBV7-2	TRBJ1-2	many	.	TGTGCCAGCAGCTTAGCCCAGGACTATGGCTACACCTTC	CASSLAQDYGYTF
TRBV15	TRBJ2-1	few	.	TGTGCCACCAGCAGAGATCGGGCGGGGTACAATGAGCAGTTCTTC	CATSRDRAGYNEQFF